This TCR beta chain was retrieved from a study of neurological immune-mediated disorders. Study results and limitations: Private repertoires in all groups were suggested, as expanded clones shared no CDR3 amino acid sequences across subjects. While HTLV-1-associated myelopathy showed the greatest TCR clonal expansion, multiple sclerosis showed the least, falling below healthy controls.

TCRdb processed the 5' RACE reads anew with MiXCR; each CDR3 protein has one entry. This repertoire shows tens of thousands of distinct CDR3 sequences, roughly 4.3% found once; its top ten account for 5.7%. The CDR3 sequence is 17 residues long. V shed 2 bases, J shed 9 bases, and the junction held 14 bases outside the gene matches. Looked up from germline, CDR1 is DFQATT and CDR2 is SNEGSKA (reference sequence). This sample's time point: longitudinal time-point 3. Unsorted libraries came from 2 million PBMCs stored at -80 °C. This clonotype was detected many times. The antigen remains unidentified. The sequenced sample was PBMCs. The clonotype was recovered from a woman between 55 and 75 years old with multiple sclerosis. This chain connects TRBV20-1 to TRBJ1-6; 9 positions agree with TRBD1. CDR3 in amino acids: CSARSGGWDRVFSPLHF. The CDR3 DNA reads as TGCAGTGCTAGATCGGGGGGATGGGACAGGGTTTTTTCACCCCTCCACTTT.